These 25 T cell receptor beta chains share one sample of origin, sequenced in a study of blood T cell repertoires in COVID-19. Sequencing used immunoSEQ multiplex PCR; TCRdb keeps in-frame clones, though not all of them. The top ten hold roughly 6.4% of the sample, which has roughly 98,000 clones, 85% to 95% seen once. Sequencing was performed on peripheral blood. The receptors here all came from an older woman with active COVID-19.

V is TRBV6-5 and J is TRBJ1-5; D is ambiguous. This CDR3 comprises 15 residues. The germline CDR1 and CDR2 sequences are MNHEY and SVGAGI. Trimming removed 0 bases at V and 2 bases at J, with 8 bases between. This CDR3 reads CASSYSGTGNQPQHF. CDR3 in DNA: TGTGCCAGCAGTTACTCTGGTACGGGCAATCAGCCCCAGCATTTT.

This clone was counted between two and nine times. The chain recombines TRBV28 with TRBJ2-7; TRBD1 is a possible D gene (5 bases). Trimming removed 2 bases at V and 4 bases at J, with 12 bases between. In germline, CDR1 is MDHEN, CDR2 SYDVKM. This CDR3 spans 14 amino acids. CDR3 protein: CASSLSQGPYEQYF. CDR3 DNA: TGTGCCAGCAGTTTAAGCCAGGGCCCTTACGAGCAGTACTTC. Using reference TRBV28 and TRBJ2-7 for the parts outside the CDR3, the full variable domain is DVKVTQSSRYLVKRTGEKVFLECVQDMDHENMFWYRQDPGLGLRLIYFSYDVKMKEKGDIPEGYSVSREKKERFSLILESASTNQTSMYLCASSLSQGPYEQYFGPGTRLTVT.

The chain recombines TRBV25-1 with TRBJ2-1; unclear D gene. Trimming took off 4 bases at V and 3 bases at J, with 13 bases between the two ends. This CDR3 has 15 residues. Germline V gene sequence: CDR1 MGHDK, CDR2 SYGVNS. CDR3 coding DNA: TGTGCCAGCAGTGGTGGTGAGCTCTTCTACAATGAGCAGTTCTTC. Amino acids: CASSGGELFYNEQFF.

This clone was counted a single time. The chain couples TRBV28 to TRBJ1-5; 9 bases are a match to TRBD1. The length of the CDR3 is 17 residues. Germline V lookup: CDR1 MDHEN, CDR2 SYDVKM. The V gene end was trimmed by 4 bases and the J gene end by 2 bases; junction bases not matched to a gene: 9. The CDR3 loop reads CASSSLRDREGNQPQHF. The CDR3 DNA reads TGTGCCAGCAGTTCCCTCCGGGACAGGGAGGGCAATCAGCCCCAGCATTTT.

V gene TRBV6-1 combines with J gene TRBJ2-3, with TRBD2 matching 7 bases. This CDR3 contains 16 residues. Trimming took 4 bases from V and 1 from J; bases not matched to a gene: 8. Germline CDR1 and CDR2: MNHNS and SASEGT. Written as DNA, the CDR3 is TGTGCCAGCAGTGTGGTTGCGGGAGTGGGCACAGATACGCAGTATTTT. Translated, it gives CASSVVAGVGTDTQYF.

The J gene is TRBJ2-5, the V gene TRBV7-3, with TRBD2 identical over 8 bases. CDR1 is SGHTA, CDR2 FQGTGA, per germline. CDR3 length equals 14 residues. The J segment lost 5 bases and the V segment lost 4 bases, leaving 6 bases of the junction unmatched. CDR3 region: CASSSQAGVETQYF. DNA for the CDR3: TGTGCCAGCAGCTCGCAAGCGGGAGTCGAGACCCAGTACTTC.

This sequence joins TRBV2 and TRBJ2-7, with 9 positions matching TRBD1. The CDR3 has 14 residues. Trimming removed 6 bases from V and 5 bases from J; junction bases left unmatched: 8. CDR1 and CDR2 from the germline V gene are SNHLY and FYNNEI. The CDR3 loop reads CASRTGTGRDEQYF. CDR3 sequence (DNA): TGTGCCAGCAGAACCGGGACAGGGCGCGACGAGCAGTACTTC. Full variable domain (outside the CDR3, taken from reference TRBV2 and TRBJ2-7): EPEVTQTPSHQVTQMGQEVILRCVPISNHLYFYWYRQILGQKVEFLVSFYNNEISEKSEIFDDQFSVERPDGSNFTLKIRSTKLEDSAMYFCASRTGTGRDEQYFGPGTRLTVT.

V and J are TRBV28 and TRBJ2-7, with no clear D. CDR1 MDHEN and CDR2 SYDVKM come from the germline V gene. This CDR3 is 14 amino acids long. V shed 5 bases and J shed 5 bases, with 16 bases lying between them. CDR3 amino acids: CASSLVRLAHEQYF. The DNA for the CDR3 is TGTGCCAGCAGTCTCGTCCGACTTGCCCACGAGCAGTACTTC.

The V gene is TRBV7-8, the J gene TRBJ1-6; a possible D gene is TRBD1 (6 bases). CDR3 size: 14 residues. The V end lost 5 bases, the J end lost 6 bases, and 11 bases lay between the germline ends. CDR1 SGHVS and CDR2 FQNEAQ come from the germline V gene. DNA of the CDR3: TGTGCCAGCAGCCCGGGACAACTTAATTCACCCCTCCACTTT. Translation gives CASSPGQLNSPLHF.

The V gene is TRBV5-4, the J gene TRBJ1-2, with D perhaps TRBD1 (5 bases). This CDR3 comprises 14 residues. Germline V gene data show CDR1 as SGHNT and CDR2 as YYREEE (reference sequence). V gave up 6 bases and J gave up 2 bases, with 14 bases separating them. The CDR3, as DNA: TGTGCCAGCAATTTCCGGGGGTTCAACTATGGCTACACCTTC. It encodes CASNFRGFNYGYTF.

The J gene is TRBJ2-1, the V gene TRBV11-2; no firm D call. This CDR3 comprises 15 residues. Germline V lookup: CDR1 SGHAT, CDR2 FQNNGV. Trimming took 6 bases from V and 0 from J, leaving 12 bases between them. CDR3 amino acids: CASSPTGFSYNEQFF. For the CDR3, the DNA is TGTGCCAGCAGTCCTACCGGGTTCTCCTACAATGAGCAGTTCTTC.

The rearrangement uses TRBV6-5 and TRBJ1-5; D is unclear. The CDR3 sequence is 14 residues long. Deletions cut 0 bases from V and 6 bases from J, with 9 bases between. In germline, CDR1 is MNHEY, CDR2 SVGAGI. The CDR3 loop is CASSYSTGSQPQHF. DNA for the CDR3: TGTGCCAGCAGTTACTCGACCGGGAGTCAGCCCCAGCATTTT.

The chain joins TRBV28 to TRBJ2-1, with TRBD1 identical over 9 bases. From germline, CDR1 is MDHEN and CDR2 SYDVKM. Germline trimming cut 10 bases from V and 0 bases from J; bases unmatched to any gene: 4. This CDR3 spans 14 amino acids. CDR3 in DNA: TGTGCCACCCAGGACAGGGGCTCCTACAATGAGCAGTTCTTC. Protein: CATQDRGSYNEQFF.

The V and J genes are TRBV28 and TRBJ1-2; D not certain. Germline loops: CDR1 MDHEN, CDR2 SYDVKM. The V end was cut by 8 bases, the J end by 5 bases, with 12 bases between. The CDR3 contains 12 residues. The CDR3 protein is CASAEVRYGYTF. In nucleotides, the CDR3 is TGTGCCAGCGCCGAAGTTCGGTATGGCTACACCTTC.

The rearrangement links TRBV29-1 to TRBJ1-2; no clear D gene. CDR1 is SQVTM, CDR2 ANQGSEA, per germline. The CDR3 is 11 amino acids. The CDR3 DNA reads TGCGGACTAGACCGTAACTATGGCTACACCTTC. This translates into CGLDRNYGYTF. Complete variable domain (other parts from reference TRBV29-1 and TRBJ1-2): SAVISQKPSRDICQRGTSLTIQCQVDSQVTMMFWYRQQPGQSLTLIATANQGSEATYESGFVIDKFPISRPNLTFSTLTVSNMSPEDSSIYLCGLDRNYGYTFGSGTRLTVV.

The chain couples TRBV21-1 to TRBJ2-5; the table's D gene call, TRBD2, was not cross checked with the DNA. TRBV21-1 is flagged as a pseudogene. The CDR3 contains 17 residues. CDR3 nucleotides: TGTGCCAGCAGCCAAACTAGCGGGGGGGCCGAACAAGAGACCCAGTACTTC. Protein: CASSQTSGGAEQETQYF.

The CDR3 region has the DNA TGTGCCAGCGAACAGGGTAACCTAAATTCACCCCTCCACTTT. Amino acid sequence: CASEQGNLNSPLHF. V gene TRBV6-6 combines with J gene TRBJ1-6, with TRBD1 as a possible D gene (6 bases). This CDR3 contains 14 residues. Germline lookup yields CDR1 MNHNY and CDR2 SVGAGI (reference sequence). V shed 8 bases and J shed 7 bases, with 15 bases lying between them.

For the CDR3, the DNA is TGTGCCAGCAGCCCAGTTTGGGGGGGCCGGGGCGCTGAAGCTTTCTTT. Amino acid sequence: CASSPVWGGRGAEAFF. The chain employs TRBV3-1 (or the pseudogene TRBV3-2) and TRBJ1-1, with D possibly being TRBD1 (6 bases). The CDR3 length is 16 residues. With 4 bases removed from V and 6 bases from J, the gap between germline ends came to 21 bases. Germline CDR1 is LGHDT and CDR2 is YNNKEL (reference sequence).

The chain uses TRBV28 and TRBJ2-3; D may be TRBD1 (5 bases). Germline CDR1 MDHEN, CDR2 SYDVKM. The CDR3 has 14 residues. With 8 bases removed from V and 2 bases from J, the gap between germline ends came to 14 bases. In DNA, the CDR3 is TGTGCCAGCTGCGGCCAGGGAAACACAGATACGCAGTATTTT. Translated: CASCGQGNTDTQYF.

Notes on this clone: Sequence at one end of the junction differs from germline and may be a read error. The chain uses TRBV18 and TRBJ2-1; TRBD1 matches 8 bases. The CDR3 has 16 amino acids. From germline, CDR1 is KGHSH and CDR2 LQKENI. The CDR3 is CASSPRQGPSNNEQFF. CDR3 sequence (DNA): TGTGCCAGCTCACCTCGACAGGGGCCCTCCAACAATGAGCAGTTCTTC.

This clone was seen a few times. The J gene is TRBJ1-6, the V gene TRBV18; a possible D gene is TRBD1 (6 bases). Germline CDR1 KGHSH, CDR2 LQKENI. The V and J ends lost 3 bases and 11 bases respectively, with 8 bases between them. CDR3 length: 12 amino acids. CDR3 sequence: CASSPQGPPLHF. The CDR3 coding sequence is TGTGCCAGCTCACCGCAGGGGCCACCCCTCCACTTT.

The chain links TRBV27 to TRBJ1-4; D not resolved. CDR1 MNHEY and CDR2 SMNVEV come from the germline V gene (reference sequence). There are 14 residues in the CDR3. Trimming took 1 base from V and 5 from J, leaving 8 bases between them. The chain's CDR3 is CASSLYGLNEKLFF. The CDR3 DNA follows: TGTGCCAGCAGTTTATACGGTCTGAATGAAAAACTGTTTTTT. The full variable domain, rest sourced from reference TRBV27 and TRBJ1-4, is EAQVTQNPRYLITVTGKKLTVTCSQNMNHEYMSWYRQDPGLGLRQIYYSMNVEVTDKGDVPEGYKVSRKEKRNFPLILESPSPNQTSLYFCASSLYGLNEKLFFGSGTQLSVL.

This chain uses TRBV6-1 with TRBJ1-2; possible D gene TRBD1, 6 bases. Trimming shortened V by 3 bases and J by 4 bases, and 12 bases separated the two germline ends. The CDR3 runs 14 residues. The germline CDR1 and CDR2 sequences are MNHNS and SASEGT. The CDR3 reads CASSEADSGYGYTF. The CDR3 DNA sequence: TGTGCCAGCAGTGAGGCGGACAGCGGCTATGGCTACACCTTC.

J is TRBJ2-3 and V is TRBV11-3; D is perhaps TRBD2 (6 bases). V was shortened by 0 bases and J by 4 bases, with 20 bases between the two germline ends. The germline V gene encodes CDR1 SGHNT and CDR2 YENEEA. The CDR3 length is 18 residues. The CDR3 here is CASSLDGSVGGRADTQYF. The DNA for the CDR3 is TGTGCCAGCAGCTTAGATGGGAGCGTGGGAGGTCGGGCAGATACGCAGTATTTT.

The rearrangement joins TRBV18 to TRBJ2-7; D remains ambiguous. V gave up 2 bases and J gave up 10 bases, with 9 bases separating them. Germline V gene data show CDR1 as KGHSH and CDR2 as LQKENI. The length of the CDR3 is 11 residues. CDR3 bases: TGTGCCAGCTCACCAGCGGTCAGTCAGTACTTC. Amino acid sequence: CASSPAVSQYF. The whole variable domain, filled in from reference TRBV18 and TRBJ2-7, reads NAGVMQNPRHLVRRRGQEARLRCSPMKGHSHVYWYRQLPEEGLKFMVYLQKENIIDESGMPKERFSAEFPKEGPSILRIQQVVRGDSAAYFCASSPAVSQYFGPGTRLTVT.